This entry describes one TCR beta chain. Its antigen is undetermined. Both 60 Vbeta primers and 13 Jbeta primers went into the PCR. Sequencing used immunoSEQ multiplex PCR; TCRdb keeps in-frame clones, though not all of them. Counted here are about 140,000 clones, around 77% occurring once; the ten biggest clones make up 4% to 5.5%. These data belong to a study of cytomegalovirus exposure and HLA in healthy donors. Study as a whole: Roughly 179 million T cells yielded more than 90 million unique TCR beta sequences, as an earlier analysis found.

The CDR3 loop spans 11 amino acids. Study-level results: Common viral pathogens seemed, in a later analysis, to connect with several of the most significant clusters. Most TCR sequences proved rare, with some public TCRs found in many donors.

The sample taken for sequencing was PBMCs. The TCR sequence derives from a man younger than 40 in good health. V is TRBV21-1 and J is TRBJ2-5; the tabulated D call, TRBD2, remains unverified against the DNA. TRBV21-1 is an annotated pseudogene. The CDR3 here is CASSHWGEQYF. The CDR3 DNA sequence: TGTGCCAGCTCCCATTGGGGAGAGCAGTACTTC.